This TCR beta chain was profiled in a study of cytomegalovirus exposure and HLA in healthy donors. The CDR3 totals 14 residues. In germline, CDR1 is MNHEY, CDR2 SVGAGI. V lost 6 bases and J lost 1, with 10 bases in between. Vbeta (60) and Jbeta (13) primers were used in the PCR. TCRdb keeps only in-frame clones here, not all; method: immunoSEQ multiplex PCR. The sample includes 150,000 to 200,000 clones, more than 70% of them seen just once. This clone appeared once. Sequenced input: PBMCs. The chain recombines TRBV6-5 with TRBJ1-5; possible D gene TRBD1, 6 bases. The receptor's source is a woman aged 45-60 years in good health and CMV-seropositive. CDR3 amino acids: CASRQDSSNQPQHF. In nucleotides, the CDR3 is TGTGCCAGCAGACAGGACAGCAGCAATCAGCCCCAGCATTTT.